Presented here are 15 T cell receptor beta chains from one specimen sequenced in a study of CD8+CD57+ T cells in acquired aplastic anemia. Sequenced patients had shown CD8+CD57+ cell expansion by flow cytometry. Both TCR beta VDJ combination and CDR3 sequence profiling were carried out. Genomic DNA was the template for this profiling. A single record per CDR3 protein comes from TCRdb applying MiXCR to the reads. The sample gives more than 200,000 distinct CDR3 sequences, roughly 53% of which show up once; 15% to 20% is in the top ten. The sample was sorted CD4+, CD8+, or CD8+CD57+ T cells (not recorded which) from PBMCs. All receptors derive from a human donor with aplastic anemia.

V usage is TRBV15 and J usage is TRBJ2-7; 12 bases agree with TRBD1. Germline V gene sequence: CDR1 LNHNV, CDR2 YYDKDF (reference sequence). J lost 6 bases, V lost 3 bases, and 6 bases had no gene match. This CDR3 spans 15 amino acids. The CDR3 loop is CATSSRGQGAGEQYF. CDR3 DNA: TGTGCCACCAGCAGCCGGGGACAGGGGGCAGGCGAGCAGTACTTC.

The chain joins TRBV13 to TRBJ1-1; D uncertain. The CDR3 runs 16 residues. The germline gives CDR1 PRHDT, CDR2 FYEKMQ (reference sequence). The germline V and J ends were trimmed by 1 base and 3 bases, with 15 bases remaining between them. CDR3 nucleotide sequence: TGTGCCAGCAGCTTAGAGGGCTCCCAAGAGGACACTGAAGCTTTCTTT. It codes for CASSLEGSQEDTEAFF.

The chain has TRBV15 and TRBJ1-5; D gene unclear. CDR3 length: 17 residues. CDR1 is LNHNV, CDR2 YYDKDF, per germline (reference sequence). The germline V and J ends were trimmed by 0 bases and 1 base, with 13 bases remaining between them. The CDR3 reads CATSRDQGDTSNQPQHF. The CDR3 DNA reads as TGTGCCACCAGCAGAGATCAAGGTGACACCAGCAATCAGCCCCAGCATTTT.

This rearrangement joins TRBV7-9 to TRBJ2-1; D is perhaps TRBD1 (6 bases). Per germline, CDR1 SEHNR and CDR2 FQNEAQ (reference sequence). This CDR3 is 17 amino acids long. V lost 5 bases and J lost 1, with 18 bases in between. The CDR3 spells CASSHKTGTVSYNEQFF. The CDR3 DNA sequence: TGTGCCAGCAGCCACAAAACAGGGACGGTATCCTACAATGAGCAGTTCTTC.

A word on this clonotype: This may be a read error: a much more frequent sequence differs by one nucleotide. The V and J genes are TRBV6-6 and TRBJ1-1, with D uncertain. V dropped 5 bases and J dropped 7 bases, with 11 bases sitting between them. Germline CDR1 and CDR2: MNHNY and SVGAGI (reference sequence). This CDR3 has 12 amino acids. The CDR3 DNA is TGTGCCAGCAGTGGGTCGGTCGGTGAAGCTTTCTTT. As protein: CASSGSVGEAFF.

CDR3 nucleotide sequence: TGCGCCAGCAGCTCCAGGGACCTTGACACCGGGGAGCTGTTTTTT. Residues: CASSSRDLDTGELFF. This sequence joins TRBV5-1 and TRBJ2-2; D possibly matches TRBD1 or TRBD2 (5 bases each). CDR3 length equals 15 residues. Between the trimmed V and J ends, which lost 3 bases and 3 bases, there was a span of 12 bases. CDR1 and CDR2 (germline): SGHRS, YFSETQ.

In this sample, this clonotype turned up a few times. V gene TRBV29-1 combines with J gene TRBJ1-2; TRBD1 matches at 8 bases. Germline V gives CDR1 SQVTM, CDR2 ANQGSEA. The length of the CDR3 is 12 residues. Trimming removed 2 bases from V and 8 bases from J; junction bases left unmatched: 4. Here the CDR3 reads CSVEQGARGYTF. In DNA form, the CDR3 reads TGCAGCGTTGAACAGGGGGCGCGGGGCTACACCTTC.

The V gene is TRBV3-1, the J gene TRBJ1-1; D might be TRBD1 (5 bases). The CDR3 length is 14 residues. Trimming left V 4 bases short and J 7 bases short, with 16 bases between. CDR1 LGHDT and CDR2 YNNKEL come from the germline V gene (reference sequence). CDR3 protein: CASSPTGERDEAFF. CDR3 bases: TGTGCCAGCAGCCCAACAGGAGAACGGGATGAAGCTTTCTTT.

The sample holds many counts of this clonotype. The V gene is TRBV10-2, the J gene TRBJ2-2; D is unresolved. V was cut by 7 bases and J by 6 bases, with 12 bases left in between. Per the germline V gene, CDR1 is WSHSY and CDR2 is SAAADI. This CDR3 contains 13 residues. The CDR3 spells CASTERPPGELFF. The CDR3 DNA follows: TGCGCCAGCACCGAAAGGCCTCCCGGGGAGCTGTTTTTT.

This clonotype was picked up many times. The V call is TRBV7-8, the J call TRBJ1-2; TRBD1 matches 8 bases. This CDR3 region has 15 residues. The V gene end was trimmed by 6 bases and the J gene end by 7 bases; junction bases not matched to a gene: 13. Germline lookup yields CDR1 SGHVS and CDR2 FQNEAQ. As DNA, the CDR3 is TGTGCCAGCAGTCGGGAGGGTGGACAGGGTTTTGGCTACACCTTC. It translates to CASSREGGQGFGYTF.

The J gene is TRBJ1-5, the V gene TRBV19; TRBD1 matches 8 bases. Trimming took 5 bases from V and 2 from J; bases not matched to a gene: 5. The CDR3 totals 15 residues. CDR1 and CDR2 from the germline V gene are LNHDA and SQIVND (reference sequence). The CDR3 nucleotides read TGTGCCAGTAGTTCGACAGGGGAGGGCAATCAGCCCCAGCATTTT. It yields the protein CASSSTGEGNQPQHF.

This clonotype was picked up one time. This may be a read error, as it is one base from a much larger clone. As the CDR3 is not closed by the conserved phenylalanine or tryptophan, this likely results from a read error. V is TRBV7-2 and J is TRBJ2-7; the D gene is possibly TRBD2 (6 bases). The CDR3 is made up of 14 amino acids. In germline, CDR1 is SGHTA, CDR2 FQGNSA. Trimming shortened V by 5 bases and J by 3 bases, and 14 bases separated the two germline ends. DNA of the CDR3: TGTGCCAGCAGCCCGGGACTGAATCGCTACGAGCAGTACTTA. Protein sequence: CASSPGLNRYEQYL.

As concerns this clonotype: A much larger clone is a single base away; this may be a read error. The CDR3 sequence: CASSLDRGANEKLFF. The CDR3 DNA reads as TGTGCCAGCAGCCTCGACAGGGGAGCTAATGAAAAACTGTTTTTT. The rearrangement links TRBV12-3 or TRBV12-4 to TRBJ1-4; TRBD1 matches 8 bases. V was pared by 6 bases and J by 3 bases, with 6 bases of the junction left unmatched. The CDR3 totals 15 residues.

The V gene is TRBV7-2, the J gene TRBJ2-7, with D tentatively TRBD2 (5 bases). Germline CDR1 reads SGHTA; CDR2 reads FQGNSA. The length of the CDR3 is 14 residues. V shed 5 bases and J shed 0 bases, with 11 bases lying between them. The CDR3 nucleotides read TGTGCCAGCAGCCCTAGTCGGGGCTCCTACGAGCAGTACTTC. It yields the protein CASSPSRGSYEQYF.

This clonotype has a count of ten or more. V usage is TRBV5-1 and J usage is TRBJ1-1; tentatively, D is TRBD1 (5 bases). Per the germline V gene, CDR1 is SGHRS and CDR2 is YFSETQ. This CDR3 has 13 amino acids. Between the trimmed V and J ends, which lost 5 bases and 3 bases, there was a span of 11 bases. CDR3 in amino acids: CASSVARDTEAFF. As DNA, the CDR3 is TGCGCCAGCAGTGTGGCCAGGGACACTGAAGCTTTCTTT.